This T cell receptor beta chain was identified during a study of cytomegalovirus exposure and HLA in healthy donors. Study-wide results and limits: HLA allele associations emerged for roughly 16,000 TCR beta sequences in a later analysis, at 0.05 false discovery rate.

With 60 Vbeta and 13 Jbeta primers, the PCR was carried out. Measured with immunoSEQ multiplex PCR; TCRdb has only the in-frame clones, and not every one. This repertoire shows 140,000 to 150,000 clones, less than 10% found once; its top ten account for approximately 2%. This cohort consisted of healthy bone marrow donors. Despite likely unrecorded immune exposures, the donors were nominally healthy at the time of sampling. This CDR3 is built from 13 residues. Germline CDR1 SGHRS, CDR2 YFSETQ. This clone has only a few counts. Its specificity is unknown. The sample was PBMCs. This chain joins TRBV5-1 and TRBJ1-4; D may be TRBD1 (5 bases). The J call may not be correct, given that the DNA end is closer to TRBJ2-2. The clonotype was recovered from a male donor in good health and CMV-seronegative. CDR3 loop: CASSLWGPEELFF. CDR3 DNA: TGCGCCAGCAGCTTGTGGGGCCCCGAGGAGCTGTTTTTT.